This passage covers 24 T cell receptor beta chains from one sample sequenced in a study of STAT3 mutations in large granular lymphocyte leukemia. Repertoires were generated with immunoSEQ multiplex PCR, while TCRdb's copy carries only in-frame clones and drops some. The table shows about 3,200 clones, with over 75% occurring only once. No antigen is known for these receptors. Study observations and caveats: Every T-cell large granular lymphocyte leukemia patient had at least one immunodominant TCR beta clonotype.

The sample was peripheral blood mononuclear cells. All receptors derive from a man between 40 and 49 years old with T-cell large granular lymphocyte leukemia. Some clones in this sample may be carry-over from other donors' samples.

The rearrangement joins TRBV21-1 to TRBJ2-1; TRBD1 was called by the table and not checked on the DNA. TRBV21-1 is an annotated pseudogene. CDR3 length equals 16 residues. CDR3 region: CASSRSRDRTVDEQFF. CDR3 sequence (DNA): TGTGCCAGCAGCAGATCTCGGGACAGGACGGTCGATGAGCAGTTCTTC.

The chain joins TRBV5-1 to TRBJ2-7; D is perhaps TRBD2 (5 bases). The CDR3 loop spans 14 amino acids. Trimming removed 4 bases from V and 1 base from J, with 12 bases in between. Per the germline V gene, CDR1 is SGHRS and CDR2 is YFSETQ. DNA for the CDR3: TGCGCCAGCAGCCCCGCGGGCAGTTCCTACGAGCAGTACTTC. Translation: CASSPAGSSYEQYF. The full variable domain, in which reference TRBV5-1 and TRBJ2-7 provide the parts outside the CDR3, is KAGVTQTPRYLIKTRGQQVTLSCSPISGHRSVSWYQQTPGQGLQFLFEYFSETQRNKGNFPGRFSGRQFSNSRSEMNVSTLELGDSALYLCASSPAGSSYEQYFGPGTRLTVT.

DNA for the CDR3: TGTGCCAGCAGCTTAGGCCTAGCGGGGGTTCGGTACTTC. Residues: CASSLGLAGVRYF. This rearrangement joins TRBV7-2 to TRBJ2-7, with 10 bases aligning to TRBD2. Germline-derived CDR1 and CDR2 are SGHTA and FQGNSA. Trimming took 1 base from V and 12 from J; bases not matched to a gene: 6. The CDR3 totals 13 residues.

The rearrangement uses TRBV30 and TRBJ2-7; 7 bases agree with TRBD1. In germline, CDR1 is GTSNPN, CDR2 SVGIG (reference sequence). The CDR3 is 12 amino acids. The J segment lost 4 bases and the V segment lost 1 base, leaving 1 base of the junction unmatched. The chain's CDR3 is CAWSGQGYEQYF. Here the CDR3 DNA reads TGTGCCTGGAGTGGACAGGGTTACGAGCAGTACTTC.

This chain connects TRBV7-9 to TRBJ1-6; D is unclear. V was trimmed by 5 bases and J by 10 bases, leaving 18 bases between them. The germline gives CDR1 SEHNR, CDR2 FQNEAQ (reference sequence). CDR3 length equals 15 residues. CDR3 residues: CASSPTGAVFSPLHF. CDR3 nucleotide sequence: TGTGCCAGCAGCCCCACGGGCGCGGTCTTCTCACCCCTCCACTTT.

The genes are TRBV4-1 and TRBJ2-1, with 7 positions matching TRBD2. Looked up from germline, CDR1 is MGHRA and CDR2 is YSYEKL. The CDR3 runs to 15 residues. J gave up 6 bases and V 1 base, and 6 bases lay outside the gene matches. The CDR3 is CASSQGHAGVNEQFF. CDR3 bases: TGCGCCAGCAGCCAAGGTCACGCGGGGGTCAATGAGCAGTTCTTC.

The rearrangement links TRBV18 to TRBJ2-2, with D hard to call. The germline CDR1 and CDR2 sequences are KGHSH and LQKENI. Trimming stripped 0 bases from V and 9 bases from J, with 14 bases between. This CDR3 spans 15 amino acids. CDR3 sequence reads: CASSPPSVLSRELFF. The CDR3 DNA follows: TGTGCCAGCTCACCACCGTCGGTTCTCTCCCGGGAGCTGTTTTTT.

This CDR3 reads CASSWAGGANNEQFF. Written as DNA, the CDR3 is TGCGCCAGCAGCTGGGCCGGGGGGGCGAACAATGAGCAGTTCTTC. The V gene is TRBV5-1, the J gene TRBJ2-1, with 8 bases lining up with TRBD2. The CDR3 runs 15 residues. Unmatched junction bases numbered 7, after V lost 3 bases and J lost 5 bases. Germline lookup yields CDR1 SGHRS and CDR2 YFSETQ.

The CDR3 nucleotides read TGTGCCAGCAGCTTAGGTCCCTCCTGGACAGAAAGCTCCTACGAGCAGTACTTC. Amino acid sequence: CASSLGPSWTESSYEQYF. The chain recombines TRBV13 with TRBJ2-7, with a possible D match to TRBD1 (6 bases). Germline V gene lookup returns CDR1 PRHDT and CDR2 FYEKMQ (reference sequence). The V end lost 0 bases, the J end lost 0 bases, and 18 bases lay between the germline ends. The CDR3 has 18 residues.

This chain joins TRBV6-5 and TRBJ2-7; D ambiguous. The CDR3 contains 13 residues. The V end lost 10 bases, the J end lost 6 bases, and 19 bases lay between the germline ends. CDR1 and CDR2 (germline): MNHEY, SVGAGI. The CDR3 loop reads CAMPDTWSVEQYF. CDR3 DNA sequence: TGTGCCATGCCAGACACTTGGTCAGTCGAGCAGTACTTC.

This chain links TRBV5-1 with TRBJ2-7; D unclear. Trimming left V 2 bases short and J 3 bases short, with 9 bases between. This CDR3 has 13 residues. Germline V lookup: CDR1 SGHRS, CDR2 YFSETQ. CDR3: CASSFGTNYEQYF. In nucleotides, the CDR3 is TGCGCCAGCAGCTTTGGCACTAACTACGAGCAGTACTTC.

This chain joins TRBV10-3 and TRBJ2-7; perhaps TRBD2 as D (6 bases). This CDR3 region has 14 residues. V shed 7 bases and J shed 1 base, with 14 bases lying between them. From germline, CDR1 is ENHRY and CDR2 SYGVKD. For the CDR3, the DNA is TGTGCCATCAAGGAGGGGCGGGAATCCTACGAGCAGTACTTC. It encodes CAIKEGRESYEQYF.

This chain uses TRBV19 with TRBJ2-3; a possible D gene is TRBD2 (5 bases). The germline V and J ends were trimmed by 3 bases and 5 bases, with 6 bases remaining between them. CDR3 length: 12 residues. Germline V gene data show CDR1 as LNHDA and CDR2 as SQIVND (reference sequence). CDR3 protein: CASSIGIDTQYF. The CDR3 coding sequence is TGTGCCAGTAGTATCGGGATAGATACGCAGTATTTT.

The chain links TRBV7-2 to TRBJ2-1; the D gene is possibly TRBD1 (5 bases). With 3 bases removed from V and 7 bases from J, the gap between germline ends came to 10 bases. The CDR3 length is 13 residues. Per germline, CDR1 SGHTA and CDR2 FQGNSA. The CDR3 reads CASSFDSYNEQFF. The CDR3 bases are TGTGCCAGCAGCTTTGACAGTTATAATGAGCAGTTCTTC.

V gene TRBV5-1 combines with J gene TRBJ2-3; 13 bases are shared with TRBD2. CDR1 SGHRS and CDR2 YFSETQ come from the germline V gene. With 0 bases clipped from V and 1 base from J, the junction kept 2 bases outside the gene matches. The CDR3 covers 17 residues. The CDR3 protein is CASSLGTSGGRTDTQYF. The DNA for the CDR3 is TGCGCCAGCAGCTTGGGGACTAGCGGGGGCCGCACAGATACGCAGTATTTT.

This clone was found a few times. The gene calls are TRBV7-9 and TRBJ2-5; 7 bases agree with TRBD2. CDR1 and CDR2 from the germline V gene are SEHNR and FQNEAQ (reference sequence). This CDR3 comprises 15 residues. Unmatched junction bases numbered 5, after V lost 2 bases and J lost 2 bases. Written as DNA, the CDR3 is TGTGCCAGCAGCTTATTACTAGCGTTACAAGAGACCCAGTACTTC. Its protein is CASSLLLALQETQYF.

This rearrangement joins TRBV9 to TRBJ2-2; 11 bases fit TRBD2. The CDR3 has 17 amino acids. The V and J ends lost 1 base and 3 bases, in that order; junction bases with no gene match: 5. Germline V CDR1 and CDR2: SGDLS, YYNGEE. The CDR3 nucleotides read TGTGCCAGCAGCGTACCGACTAGCGGGGTTGACACCGGGGAGCTGTTTTTT. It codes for CASSVPTSGVDTGELFF.

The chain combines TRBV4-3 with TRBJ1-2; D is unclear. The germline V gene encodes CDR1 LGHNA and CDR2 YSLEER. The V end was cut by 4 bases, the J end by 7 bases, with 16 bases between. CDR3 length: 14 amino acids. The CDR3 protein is CASSPRLDAGGYTF. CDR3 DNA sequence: TGCGCCAGCAGCCCCCGATTGGACGCAGGTGGCTACACCTTC.

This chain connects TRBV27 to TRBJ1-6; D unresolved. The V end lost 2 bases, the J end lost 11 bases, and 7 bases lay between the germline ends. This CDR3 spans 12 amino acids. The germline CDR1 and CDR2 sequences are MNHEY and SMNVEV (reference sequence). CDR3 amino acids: CASSLVGTPLHF. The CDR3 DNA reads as TGTGCCAGCAGTTTAGTCGGAACACCCCTCCACTTT.

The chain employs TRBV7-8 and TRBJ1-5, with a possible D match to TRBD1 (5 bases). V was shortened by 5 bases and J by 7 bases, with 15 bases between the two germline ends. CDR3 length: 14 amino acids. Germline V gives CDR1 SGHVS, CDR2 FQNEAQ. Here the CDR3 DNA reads TGTGCCAGCAGCCCCCGGGGGGGAGGACAGCCCCAGCATTTT. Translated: CASSPRGGGQPQHF. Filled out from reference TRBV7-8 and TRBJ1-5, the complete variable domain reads GAGVSQSPRYKVAKRGQDVALRCDPISGHVSLFWYQQALGQGPEFLTYFQNEAQLDKSGLPSDRFFAERPEGSVSTLKIQRTQQEDSAVYLCASSPRGGGQPQHFGDGTRLSIL.

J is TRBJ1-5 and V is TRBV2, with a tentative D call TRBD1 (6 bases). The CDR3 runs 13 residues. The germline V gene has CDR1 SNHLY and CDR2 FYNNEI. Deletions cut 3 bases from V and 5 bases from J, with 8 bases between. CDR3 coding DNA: TGTGCCAGCAGTGACAGGGGATATCAGCCCCAGCATTTT. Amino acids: CASSDRGYQPQHF.

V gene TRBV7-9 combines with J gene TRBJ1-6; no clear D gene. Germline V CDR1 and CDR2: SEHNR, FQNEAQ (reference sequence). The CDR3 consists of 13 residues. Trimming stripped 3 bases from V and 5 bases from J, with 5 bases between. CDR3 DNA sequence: TGTGCCAGCAGCTTTGGGGATAATTCACCCCTCCACTTT. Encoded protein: CASSFGDNSPLHF.

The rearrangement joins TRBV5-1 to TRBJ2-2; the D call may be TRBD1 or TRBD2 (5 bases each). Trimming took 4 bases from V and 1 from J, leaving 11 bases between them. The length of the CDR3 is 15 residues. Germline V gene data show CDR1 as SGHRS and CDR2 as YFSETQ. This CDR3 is CASSPGTGNTGELFF. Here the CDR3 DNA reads TGCGCCAGCAGCCCCGGGACGGGGAACACCGGGGAGCTGTTTTTT.

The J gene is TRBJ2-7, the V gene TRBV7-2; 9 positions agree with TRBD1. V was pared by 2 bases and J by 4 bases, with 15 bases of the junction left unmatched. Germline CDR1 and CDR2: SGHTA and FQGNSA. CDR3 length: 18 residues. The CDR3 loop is CASSLSGPRDREPYEQYF. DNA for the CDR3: TGTGCCAGCAGCTTATCCGGACCCAGGGACAGGGAACCTTACGAGCAGTACTTC.